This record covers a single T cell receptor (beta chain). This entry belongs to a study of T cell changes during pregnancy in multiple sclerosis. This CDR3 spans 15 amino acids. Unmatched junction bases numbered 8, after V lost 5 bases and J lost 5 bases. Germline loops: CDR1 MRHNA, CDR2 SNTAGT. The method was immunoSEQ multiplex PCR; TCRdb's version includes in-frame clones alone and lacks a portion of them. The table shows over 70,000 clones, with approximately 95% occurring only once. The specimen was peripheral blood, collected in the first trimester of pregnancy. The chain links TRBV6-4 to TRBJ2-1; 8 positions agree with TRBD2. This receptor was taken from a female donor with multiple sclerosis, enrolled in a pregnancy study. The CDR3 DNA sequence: TGTGCCAGCAGTCCCGCGGGGGGCAAAAACAATGAGCAGTTCTTC. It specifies CASSPAGGKNNEQFF.